This entry lists 8 T cell receptor beta chains sequenced from one sample in a study of blood T cell repertoires in COVID-19. Assay: immunoSEQ multiplex PCR; the TCRdb copy retains only in-frame clones and omits some. The sample holds about 220,000 clones, roughly nine tenths seen once. Specimen: PBMCs or T cells enriched from blood (not recorded which). These receptor sequences come from a woman between 18 and 30 years old in a cohort exposed to, infected with or recovered from COVID-19 (not recorded which).

CDR3: CASSRDLAYRELFF. CDR3 sequence (DNA): TGTGCCAGTAGCCGGGACTTAGCGTACCGGGAGCTGTTTTTT. The V gene is TRBV19, the J gene TRBJ2-2; tentative D call: TRBD2 (6 bases). Germline V gene data show CDR1 as LNHDA and CDR2 as SQIVND (reference sequence). V was pared by 6 bases and J by 9 bases, with 17 bases between. CDR3 length: 14 amino acids.

The genes are TRBV28 and TRBJ2-2, with a possible D match to TRBD1 (6 bases). The CDR3 consists of 14 residues. Germline CDR1 and CDR2: MDHEN and SYDVKM. Trimming shortened V by 7 bases and J by 3 bases, and 12 bases separated the two germline ends. The CDR3 here is CASTLGQYTGELFF. CDR3 coding DNA: TGTGCCAGCACCCTCGGACAGTACACCGGGGAGCTGTTTTTT. Complete variable domain (other parts from reference TRBV28 and TRBJ2-2): DVKVTQSSRYLVKRTGEKVFLECVQDMDHENMFWYRQDPGLGLRLIYFSYDVKMKEKGDIPEGYSVSREKKERFSLILESASTNQTSMYLCASTLGQYTGELFFGEGSRLTVL.

The chain combines TRBV30 with TRBJ2-2, with D unclear. CDR1 is GTSNPN, CDR2 SVGIG, per germline (reference sequence). V was shortened by 3 bases and J by 6 bases, with 11 bases between the two germline ends. This CDR3 is built from 13 residues. The CDR3 DNA follows: TGTGCCTGGAGGGAGACCCCGCCCGGGGAGCTGTTTTTT. Amino acid sequence: CAWRETPPGELFF.

This rearrangement joins TRBV28 to TRBJ1-2, with D maybe TRBD1 (6 bases). V was clipped by 5 bases and J by 5 bases, with 9 bases between them. Germline V gives CDR1 MDHEN, CDR2 SYDVKM. The CDR3 runs to 12 residues. CDR3 sequence: CASSKQGYGYTF. As DNA, the CDR3 is TGTGCCAGCAGTAAACAGGGATATGGCTACACCTTC.

In this sample, this clone turned up once. This chain connects TRBV11-2 to TRBJ2-1; 8 positions match TRBD2. Germline V gene lookup returns CDR1 SGHAT and CDR2 FQNNGV. The CDR3 loop spans 18 amino acids. V was clipped by 1 base and J by 1 base; unmatched bases: 9. The CDR3 sequence: CASSLGGGGYGSYNEQFF. In DNA, the CDR3 is TGTGCCAGCAGCTTAGGAGGCGGGGGGTACGGTTCCTACAATGAGCAGTTCTTC. The complete variable domain, with remaining parts taken from reference TRBV11-2 and TRBJ2-1, reads EAGVAQSPRYKIIEKRQSVAFWCNPISGHATLYWYQQILGQGPKLLIQFQNNGVVDDSQLPKDRFSAERLKGVDSTLKIQPAKLEDSAVYLCASSLGGGGYGSYNEQFFGPGTRLTVL.

The rearrangement uses TRBV5-1 and TRBJ2-7; possible D gene TRBD1, 6 bases. This CDR3 is 14 amino acids long. Germline CDR1 reads SGHRS; CDR2 reads YFSETQ. Between the trimmed V and J ends, which lost 0 bases and 6 bases, there was a span of 13 bases. The CDR3 here is CASSLDRERSEQYF. DNA for the CDR3: TGCGCCAGCAGCTTGGACAGGGAACGTAGCGAGCAGTACTTC.

The V and J genes are TRBV5-1 and TRBJ2-3; 11 bases match TRBD2. Looked up from germline, CDR1 is SGHRS and CDR2 is YFSETQ. This CDR3 region has 15 residues. V lost 0 bases, J lost 7 bases, and 4 bases stayed unmatched. DNA of the CDR3: TGCGCCAGCAGCTTGGGACTAGCGGGGAGGAATACGCAGTATTTT. Its protein is CASSLGLAGRNTQYF.

The chain couples TRBV2 to TRBJ1-5, with D uncertain. The V gene's germline CDR1 is SNHLY and CDR2 FYNNEI. CDR3 size: 14 residues. Trimming shortened V by 7 bases and J by 0 bases, and 10 bases separated the two germline ends. The CDR3 nucleotides are TGTGCCAGCACTCTAGAGGGTAGCAATCAGCCCCAGCATTTT. This codes for CASTLEGSNQPQHF.